This T cell receptor (beta chain) was captured in a study of beta chain features in type 1 diabetes. General study findings and limits: The question left open here concerned HLA type influencing TCRB rearrangement.

This clone was counted between two and nine times. Its antigen is still unknown. CDR3 length: 16 amino acids. From germline, CDR1 is LNHDA and CDR2 SQIVND (reference sequence). V gave up 2 bases and J gave up 5 bases, with 19 bases separating them. The authors took one heparinised blood draw, averaging about 120 mL, from each donor. All of the isolated RNA was reverse transcribed, so expressed TCRB transcripts were sequenced. Naive, central memory and regulatory T cell samples averaged about 3.4 million reads. Assay: immunoSEQ multiplex PCR; the TCRdb copy retains only in-frame clones and omits some. Altogether about 620,000 clones are present, roughly a sixth being singletons, with the ten largest covering about 0.093%.

This clonotype originated in a man between 18 and 29 years old in good health. Material for sequencing was naive CD4+ T cells from blood. This chain connects TRBV19 to TRBJ2-7, with D hard to call. The CDR3: CASSIIPTTYPDEQYF. DNA for the CDR3: TGTGCCAGTAGTATAATACCTACCACGTACCCGGACGAGCAGTACTTC.